This record covers a single T cell receptor (beta chain). In its sample, this clonotype was seen many times. Its antigen is unknown. No much larger clone is present one base from it, and per-base qualities are unavailable. Donors were approximately 42 systemically healthy Caucasian individuals from Russia aged roughly 6 to 90 years. Each donor gave about 9.7 milliliters of peripheral blood, drawn into EDTA-treated Vacutainer tubes. PBMCs were isolated by Ficoll-Paque density-gradient centrifugation, with at least 6.5 million obtained per sample. Total RNA was extracted from PBMCs with Trizol reagent, with at least 6 micrograms obtained per sample. For every donor, flow cytometry on a PBMC aliquot measured the percentage of naive CD45RAhigh/CD27high T cells. This record comes from a study of blood T cells in healthy people across ages (dated by TCRdb to the mid-2010s). As for the study more broadly: In model experiments, template switching captured about one uniquely barcoded TCR beta cDNA molecule for every two T cells. To track age-related changes in TCR beta repertoire diversity, the study relied on deep sequencing normalized with unique cDNA molecular identifiers. Donors were grouped into four age groups: young (average approximately 15 years), middle-aged (less than 40), aged (about 59) and long-lived (around 80). To avoid experimental bias, donors of different ages were randomly spread across the sequencing lanes. For two donors (one aged 18 to 29 and one aged 80 or older), the study analyzed two additional independent replicas of 1 million unique cDNA reads from the same blood draw. The paper as a whole reports these results and caveats: A strong correlation was found between observed TCR beta diversity and the percentage of naive T cells measured by flow cytometry. Because profiling used bulk unsorted PBMCs, naive and antigen-experienced compartments could not be compared conclusively. Observed TCR beta diversity per million T cells fell roughly linearly with age, and a significant reduction was already apparent by age around 40. Estimates of total diversity based on one million sequenced T cells were regarded as lower bounds and as underestimates. Compared with the aged group, the long-lived group had more naive CD4+ T cells, fewer expanded clones and increased TCR diversity, a pattern suggesting age selection. Because donor CMV infection status was unknown, age-related changes in expanded clonotypes were potentially confounded.

Including cysteine and phenylalanine, the CDR3 has 13 amino acids. The only DNA kept is the CDR3, 39 bases in frame from the first base. CDR1 is given as DFQATT and CDR2 as SNEGSKA, both from the germline V gene (reference sequence). At the junction V is shortened by 7 bases and J by 6 bases, with 16 bases in between. Libraries were prepared through 5' RACE. The sequencer was an Illumina HiSeq 2500. A second PCR of about 6 to 12 cycles was run with a J-beta primer mix and a sample-barcoded 5' primer. Each TCR beta cDNA molecule received a unique molecular identifier from a template-switch 5' adaptor carrying 12 random nucleotides. Each sample yielded at least 2.5 million CDR3-containing paired-end reads. All of the RNA was converted into first-strand cDNA using the Mint cDNA synthesis kit, with a TRBC-specific oligonucleotide serving as the primer. After uracil-DNA glycosylase treatment, a first 18-cycle PCR used universal primers M1SS and BC2_uni_R on all cDNA. In the paper's pipeline: Each sample was normalized by randomly selecting 1 million high-quality reads, each carrying a distinct molecular identifier. Reads with shared molecular identifiers were discarded instead of being binned into consensus sequences. CDR3 identification, clonotype clustering and error correction used MiTCR with a Q25 quality threshold and the strictest error-elimination algorithm. A nonparametric unseen species model with Euler transformation was used to estimate lower-bound total TCR beta diversity. TCRdb reworked the public reads: Q25 trimming with fastp, MiXCR clone assembly, productive beta chains retained. Merged by CDR3 protein, the rows form single entries marked with the most common genes and DNA. The V and J calls and clone size come from TCRdb's table, not from the authors' own analysis. The sample yields just under 900,000 distinct CDR3 sequences; more than 25% were counted once. The ten biggest clones cover approximately 15% of the sample.

The chain employs TRBV20-1 and TRBJ2-1; TRBD2 is a weak D gene call, 5 bases matching. This TCR was sampled from a woman aged 80 or older in good health. Sequenced material: blood. At the DNA level, the sequence is TGCAGTGTCGCGGGTGTAGGGCTCAATGAGCAGTTCTTC. Protein translation: CSVAGVGLNEQFF.